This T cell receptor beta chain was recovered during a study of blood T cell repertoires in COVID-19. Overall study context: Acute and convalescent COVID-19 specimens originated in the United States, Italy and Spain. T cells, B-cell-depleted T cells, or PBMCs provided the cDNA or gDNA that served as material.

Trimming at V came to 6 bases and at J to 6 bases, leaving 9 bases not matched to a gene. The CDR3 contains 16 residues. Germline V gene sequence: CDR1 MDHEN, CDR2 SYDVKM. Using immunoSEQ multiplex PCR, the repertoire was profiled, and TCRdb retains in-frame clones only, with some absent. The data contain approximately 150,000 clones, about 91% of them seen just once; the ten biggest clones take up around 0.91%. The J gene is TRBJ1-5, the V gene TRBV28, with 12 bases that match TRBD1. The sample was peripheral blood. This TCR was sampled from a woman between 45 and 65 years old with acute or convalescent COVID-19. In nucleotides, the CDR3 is TGTGCCAGCAGCTTAACGGGACAGGGGGCATTTCAGCCCCAGCATTTT. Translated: CASSLTGQGAFQPQHF.